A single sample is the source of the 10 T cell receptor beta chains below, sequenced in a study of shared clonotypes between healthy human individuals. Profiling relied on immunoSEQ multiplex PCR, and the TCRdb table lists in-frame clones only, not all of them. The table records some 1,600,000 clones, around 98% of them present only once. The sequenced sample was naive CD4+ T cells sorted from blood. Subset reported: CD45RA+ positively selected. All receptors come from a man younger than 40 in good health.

CDR3 protein: CASSPPGLAGGTTGELFF. DNA for the CDR3: TGTGCCAGCTCACCCCCTGGACTAGCGGGAGGCACCACCGGGGAGCTGTTTTTT. The chain links TRBV18 to TRBJ2-2; 14 positions agree with TRBD2. Germline V gene lookup returns CDR1 KGHSH and CDR2 LQKENI. Trimming removed 3 bases from V and 4 bases from J; junction bases left unmatched: 7. CDR3 length: 18 amino acids.

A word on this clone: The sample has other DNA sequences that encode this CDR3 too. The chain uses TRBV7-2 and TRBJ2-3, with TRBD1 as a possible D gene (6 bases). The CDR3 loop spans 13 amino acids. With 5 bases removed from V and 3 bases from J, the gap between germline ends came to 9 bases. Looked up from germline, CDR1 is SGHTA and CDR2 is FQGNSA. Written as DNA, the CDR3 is TGTGCCAGCAGCCCCCAGGGGACAGATACGCAGTATTTT. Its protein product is CASSPQGTDTQYF.

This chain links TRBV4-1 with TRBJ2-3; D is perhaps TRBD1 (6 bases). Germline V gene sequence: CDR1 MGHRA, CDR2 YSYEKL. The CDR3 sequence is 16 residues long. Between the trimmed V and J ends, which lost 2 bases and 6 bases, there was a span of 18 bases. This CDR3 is CASSQFNRALSDTQYF. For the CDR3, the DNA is TGCGCCAGCAGCCAATTCAACAGGGCGCTCTCGGATACGCAGTATTTT.

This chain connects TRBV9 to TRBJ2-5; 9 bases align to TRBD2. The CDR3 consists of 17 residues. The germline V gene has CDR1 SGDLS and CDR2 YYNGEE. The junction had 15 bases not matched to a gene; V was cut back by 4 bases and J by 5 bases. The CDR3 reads CASSLYGTSPGGETQYF. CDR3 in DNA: TGTGCCAGCAGCTTATACGGGACTAGCCCTGGAGGGGAGACCCAGTACTTC.

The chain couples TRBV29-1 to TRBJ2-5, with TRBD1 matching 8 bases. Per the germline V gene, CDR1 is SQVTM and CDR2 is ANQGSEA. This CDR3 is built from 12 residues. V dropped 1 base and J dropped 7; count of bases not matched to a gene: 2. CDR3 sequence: CSVEAGQGTQYF. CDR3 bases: TGCAGCGTTGAAGCTGGACAGGGGACCCAGTACTTC.

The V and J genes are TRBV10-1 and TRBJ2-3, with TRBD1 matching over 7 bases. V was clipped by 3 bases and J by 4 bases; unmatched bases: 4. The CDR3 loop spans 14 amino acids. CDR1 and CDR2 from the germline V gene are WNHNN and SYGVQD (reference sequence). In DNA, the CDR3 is TGCGCCAGCAGTGAAGCGAGGGGGCCAGATACGCAGTATTTT. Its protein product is CASSEARGPDTQYF.

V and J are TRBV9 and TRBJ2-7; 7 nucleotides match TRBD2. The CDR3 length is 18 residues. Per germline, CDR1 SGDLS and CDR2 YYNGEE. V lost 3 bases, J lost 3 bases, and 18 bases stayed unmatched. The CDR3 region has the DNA TGTGCCAGCAGCGGGAGGGAGGGACTGGGACGGGAAAACTACGAGCAGTACTTC. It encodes CASSGREGLGRENYEQYF.

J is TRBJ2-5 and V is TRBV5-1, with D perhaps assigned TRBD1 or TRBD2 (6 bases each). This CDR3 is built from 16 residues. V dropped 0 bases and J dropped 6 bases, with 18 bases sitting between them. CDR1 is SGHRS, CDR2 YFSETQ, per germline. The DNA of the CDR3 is TGCGCCAGCAGCTTGGGGAGGGTAGGGGGTGCGAAGACCCAGTACTTC. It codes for CASSLGRVGGAKTQYF. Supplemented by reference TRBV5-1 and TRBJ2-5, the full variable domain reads KAGVTQTPRYLIKTRGQQVTLSCSPISGHRSVSWYQQTPGQGLQFLFEYFSETQRNKGNFPGRFSGRQFSNSRSEMNVSTLELGDSALYLCASSLGRVGGAKTQYFGPGTRLLVL.

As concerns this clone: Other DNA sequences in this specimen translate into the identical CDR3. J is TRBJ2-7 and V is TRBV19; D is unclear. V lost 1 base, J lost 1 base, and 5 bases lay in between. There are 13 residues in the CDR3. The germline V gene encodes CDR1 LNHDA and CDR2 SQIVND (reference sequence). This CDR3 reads CASSIGQSYEQYF. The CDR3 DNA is TGTGCCAGTAGTATAGGGCAGTCCTACGAGCAGTACTTC. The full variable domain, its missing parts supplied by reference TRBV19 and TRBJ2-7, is DGGITQSPKYLFRKEGQNVTLSCEQNLNHDAMYWYRQDPGQGLRLIYYSQIVNDFQKGDIAEGYSVSREKKESFPLTVTSAQKNPTAFYLCASSIGQSYEQYFGPGTRLTVT.

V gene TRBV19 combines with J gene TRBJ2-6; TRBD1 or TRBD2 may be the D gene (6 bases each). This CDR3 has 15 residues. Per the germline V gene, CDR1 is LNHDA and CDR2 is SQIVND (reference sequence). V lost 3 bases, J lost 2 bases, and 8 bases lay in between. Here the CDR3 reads CASSMGGAGANVLTF. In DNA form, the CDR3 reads TGTGCCAGTAGTATGGGGGGCGCTGGGGCCAACGTCCTGACTTTC.